The 19 T cell receptor beta chains given below trace back to one sample, sequenced in a study of radiotherapy plus CTLA-4 blockade in lung cancer. The repertoire was sequenced with immunoSEQ multiplex PCR; TCRdb's copy has only in-frame clones and lacks some. The sample includes some 33,000 clones, around 70% seen only once; the top ten take around 4.5%. Sample: peripheral blood, taken from a patient treated with radiotherapy plus ipilimumab. The receptor set was obtained from a human donor with non-small cell lung cancer whose response to radiotherapy plus ipilimumab could not be evaluated.

This clone has a handful of counts. This chain links TRBV25-1 with TRBJ1-1, with 7 nucleotides matching TRBD1. From germline, CDR1 is MGHDK and CDR2 SYGVNS. Trimming cost V 5 bases and J 5 bases; bases outside gene matches: 8. CDR3 length equals 14 residues. The CDR3 region has the DNA TGTGCCAGCAGTCCACAGACAGGGAGGACTGAAGCTTTCTTT. It specifies CASSPQTGRTEAFF.

The V and J genes are TRBV7-9 and TRBJ1-1; 11 positions match TRBD1. Germline assignment: CDR1 SEHNR and CDR2 FQNEAQ (reference sequence). Trimming removed 5 bases from V and 3 bases from J; junction bases left unmatched: 8. The CDR3 contains 16 residues. CDR3 bases: TGTGCCAGCAGCAAGGACAGGGGGCAAGGAGACACTGAAGCTTTCTTT. This sequence encodes CASSKDRGQGDTEAFF.

The DNA for the CDR3 is TGCGCCAGCAGCTTGGCTAGCGGGATGGGTGAGCAGTTCTTC. Its protein product is CASSLASGMGEQFF. This chain links TRBV5-1 with TRBJ2-1; 9 bases are a match to TRBD2. CDR3 length: 14 amino acids. V lost 0 bases and J lost 9; bases outside the gene matches: 4. CDR1 SGHRS and CDR2 YFSETQ come from the germline V gene.

V is TRBV6-6 and J is TRBJ2-2; D remains unclear. Trimming stripped 7 bases from V and 0 bases from J, with 15 bases between. The germline V gene encodes CDR1 MNHNY and CDR2 SVGAGI (reference sequence). The CDR3 spans 16 residues. CDR3 loop: CASTETLGPNTGELFF. For the CDR3, the DNA is TGTGCCAGCACCGAGACGCTGGGCCCGAACACCGGGGAGCTGTTTTTT.

J is TRBJ2-1 and V is TRBV5-4; TRBD2 agrees at 14 bases. Germline loops: CDR1 SGHNT, CDR2 YYREEE (reference sequence). CDR3 length equals 16 residues. Germline trimming cut 4 bases from V and 3 bases from J; bases unmatched to any gene: 3. CDR3 in DNA: TGTGCCAGCAGCGTAGGGACTAGCGGGGGCTACAATGAGCAGTTCTTC. Its protein product is CASSVGTSGGYNEQFF.

This clone was detected only a few times. The junction differs from germline at one of its ends, possibly a read error. J is TRBJ2-7 and V is TRBV7-8; 11 bases are shared with TRBD1. The CDR3 spans 16 residues. Germline CDR1 reads SGHVS; CDR2 reads FQNEAQ. CDR3 loop: CASSQEAGTGGNEQYF. The CDR3 DNA reads as TGCGCCAGCAGCCAAGAAGCCGGGACAGGGGGAAACGAGCAGTACTTC.

The chain couples TRBV27 to TRBJ1-2; perhaps TRBD1 as D (5 bases). In germline, CDR1 is MNHEY, CDR2 SMNVEV (reference sequence). Trimming pared 6 bases from V and 5 bases from J, leaving 13 bases between. The length of the CDR3 is 13 residues. CDR3 sequence: CASRKEGRYGYTF. The CDR3 nucleotides are TGTGCCAGCAGAAAGGAGGGACGATATGGCTACACCTTC.

The genes are TRBV18 and TRBJ2-1, with D perhaps matching TRBD1 (6 bases). Trimming pared 6 bases from V and 10 bases from J, leaving 13 bases between. The CDR3 has 12 residues. Per the germline V gene, CDR1 is KGHSH and CDR2 is LQKENI. The CDR3 protein is CASSHFDREQFF. CDR3 DNA: TGTGCCAGCTCCCACTTCGACAGGGAGCAGTTCTTC.

The chain combines TRBV5-1 with TRBJ2-7, with TRBD1 identical over 11 bases. The CDR3 has 14 amino acids. The V and J ends lost 2 bases and 7 bases, in that order; junction bases with no gene match: 5. Germline loops: CDR1 SGHRS, CDR2 YFSETQ. The CDR3: CASSFGTGGGEQYF. In nucleotides, the CDR3 is TGCGCCAGCAGCTTCGGGACAGGGGGAGGTGAGCAGTACTTC.

This clone occurred once. This chain's CDR3 is CATSRDRVGITDTQYF. DNA of the CDR3: TGTGCCACCAGCAGAGACAGGGTTGGCATCACAGATACGCAGTATTTT. The chain couples TRBV15 to TRBJ2-3, with a tentative D call TRBD1 (5 bases). In germline, CDR1 is LNHNV, CDR2 YYDKDF (reference sequence). V gave up 0 bases and J gave up 2 bases, with 12 bases separating them. The CDR3 has 16 residues. Combining the CDR3 with reference TRBV15 and TRBJ2-3 gives the whole variable domain DAMVIQNPRYQVTQFGKPVTLSCSQTLNHNVMYWYQQKSSQAPKLLFHYYDKDFNNEADTPDNFQSRRPNTSFCFLDIRSPGLGDTAMYLCATSRDRVGITDTQYFGPGTRLTVL.

The sample holds a few counts of this clone. The V and J genes are TRBV29-1 and TRBJ1-1; D gene unclear. CDR3 length equals 13 residues. V was clipped by 3 bases and J by 3 bases, with 11 bases between them. Germline V gives CDR1 SQVTM, CDR2 ANQGSEA. The CDR3 reads CSVDGNGYTEAFF. The CDR3 coding sequence is TGCAGCGTTGACGGGAATGGGTACACTGAAGCTTTCTTT.

This clone was counted between two and nine times. The chain links TRBV4-2 to TRBJ2-7; D uncertain. The V end lost 1 base, the J end lost 0 bases, and 4 bases lay between the germline ends. The CDR3 consists of 13 residues. Germline values: CDR1 LGHNA, CDR2 YNFKEQ. CDR3 DNA sequence: TGTGCCAGCAGCCAAGGGCCCTCCTACGAGCAGTACTTC. This sequence encodes CASSQGPSYEQYF.

This chain joins TRBV6-5 and TRBJ2-1, with 7 nucleotides matching TRBD2. The V gene's germline CDR1 is MNHEY and CDR2 SVGAGI. Losses at the gene ends were 2 bases for V and 7 bases for J; bases not matched to a gene: 5. There are 14 residues in the CDR3. The CDR3 reads CASSYTHGGNEQFF. DNA of the CDR3: TGTGCCAGCAGTTACACCCACGGGGGGAATGAGCAGTTCTTC.

This chain links TRBV4-1 with TRBJ2-5; D perhaps matches TRBD1 (6 bases). Trimming removed 4 bases at V and 4 bases at J, with 16 bases between. The CDR3 has 15 residues. The germline CDR1 and CDR2 sequences are MGHRA and YSYEKL. The CDR3 loop is CASSRRDTNRETQYF. The CDR3 bases are TGCGCCAGCAGCCGACGGGACACGAACCGAGAGACCCAGTACTTC.

The chain couples TRBV5-1 to TRBJ2-2; no clear D. CDR1 SGHRS and CDR2 YFSETQ come from the germline V gene. The germline V and J ends were trimmed by 0 bases and 1 base, with 4 bases remaining between them. The CDR3 contains 14 residues. The CDR3 sequence: CASSLAQNTGELFF. The CDR3 DNA reads as TGCGCCAGCAGCTTGGCACAGAACACCGGGGAGCTGTTTTTT.

The gene calls are TRBV5-1 and TRBJ2-1; 11 positions agree with TRBD2. Losses at the gene ends were 4 bases for V and 8 bases for J; bases not matched to a gene: 8. CDR1 and CDR2 from the germline V gene are SGHRS and YFSETQ. CDR3 length: 15 amino acids. CDR3 coding DNA: TGCGCCAGCAGCCCCCCGCTAGCGGGAGGATATGAGCAGTTCTTC. It codes for CASSPPLAGGYEQFF.

The CDR3: CASSSSRARPHNEQFF. CDR3 sequence (DNA): TGTGCCAGTAGCTCTAGCCGGGCCAGACCCCACAATGAGCAGTTCTTC. The chain combines TRBV19 with TRBJ2-1; perhaps TRBD2 as D (5 bases). V shed 6 bases and J shed 5 bases, with 20 bases lying between them. This CDR3 is 16 amino acids long. The germline CDR1 and CDR2 sequences are LNHDA and SQIVND (reference sequence).

The chain recombines TRBV18 with TRBJ1-2; D is uncertain. V was pared by 6 bases and J by 5 bases, with 16 bases between. Germline CDR1 is KGHSH and CDR2 is LQKENI. The CDR3 sequence is 14 residues long. As DNA, the CDR3 is TGTGCCAGCTCCTCGGTTTCGTCTGAGTATGGCTACACCTTC. This gives the protein CASSSVSSEYGYTF.

The chain joins TRBV6-1 to TRBJ2-7; 11 bases match TRBD2. The CDR3 is made up of 14 amino acids. Germline CDR1 and CDR2: MNHNS and SASEGT. Trimming took 9 bases from V and 3 from J; bases not matched to a gene: 7. The CDR3, as DNA: TGTGCCAGAAACCCCGGGACTAGCGGCTACGAGCAGTACTTC. Amino acids: CARNPGTSGYEQYF.